A selection of T cell receptor beta chains follows, all from one sample in a study of blood T cells in healthy people across ages. TCRdb recomputed calls from the 5' RACE reads with MiXCR, one row per CDR3 protein. The sample lists about 730,000 distinct CDR3 sequences, approximately 39% occurring once. Material for sequencing was blood. These receptors all stem from a woman in her sixties in good health. The CDR3 runs from the conserved cysteine through the conserved F or W. Each record gives: clone size, D gene, J gene, V gene, CDR3 protein, CDR3 DNA. A D gene is named only where the DNA matches it firmly. Rows may omit the clone size; those that give it use once, few, many or a size class.

.	TRBD1	TRBJ1-5	TRBV12-3/TRBV12-4	CASSSKGAFQPQHF	TGTGCCAGCAGTTCAAAGGGGGCGTTTCAGCCCCAGCATTTT
many	TRBD2	TRBJ2-1	TRBV12-3/TRBV12-4	CASGGLAGNEQFF	TGTGCCAGCGGCGGATTAGCGGGGAATGAGCAGTTCTTC
few	TRBD2	TRBJ2-7	TRBV9	CASSVSSGGPYEQYF	TGTGCCAGCAGCGTATCGAGCGGGGGCCCCTACGAGCAGTACTTC
few	.	TRBJ2-3	TRBV6-5	CASSPDGVFTDTQYF	TGTGCCAGCAGCCCGGACGGGGTTTTCACAGATACGCAGTATTTT
.	.	TRBJ2-5	TRBV11-2	CASSWWRQETQYF	TGTGCCAGCAGCTGGTGGCGGCAAGAGACCCAGTACTTC
few	.	TRBJ2-7	TRBV24-1	CATSGIAFLHTRRGRTYEQYF	TGTGCCACCAGTGGCATAGCCTTCCTGCACACCAGGAGGGGACGGACTTACGAGCAGTACTTC
many	.	TRBJ2-1	TRBV6-5	CASSYGGGDNEQFF	TGTGCCAGCAGTTACGGTGGAGGGGACAATGAGCAGTTCTTC
few	.	TRBJ1-1	TRBV7-9	CASSHITGNTEAFF	TGTGCCAGCAGCCACATTACAGGGAACACTGAAGCTTTCTTT
.	.	TRBJ1-1	TRBV20-1	CSARTPGMNTEAFF	TGCAGTGCTAGAACACCCGGGATGAACACTGAAGCTTTCTTT
few	.	TRBJ2-7	TRBV18	CASSPKQGDAYEQYF	TGTGCCAGCTCACCAAAGCAGGGCGACGCCTACGAGCAGTACTTC
.	.	TRBJ1-4	TRBV20-1	CSARPGANTNEKLFF	TGCAGTGCTAGACCCGGGGCGAATACTAATGAAAAACTGTTTTTT
.	TRBD1	TRBJ1-2	TRBV6-6	CASSFTLDRVGSYTF	TGTGCCAGCAGTTTTACCCTCGACAGGGTCGGTAGCTACACCTTC
.	.	TRBJ2-1	TRBV20-1	CSADPLWHQSYNEQFF	TGCAGTGCTGACCCGTTGTGGCATCAATCCTACAATGAGCAGTTCTTC
.	TRBD2	TRBJ2-7	TRBV6-2/TRBV6-3	CASSYSQLATLYEQYF	TGTGCCAGCAGTTACAGCCAACTAGCGACCCTATACGAGCAGTACTTC